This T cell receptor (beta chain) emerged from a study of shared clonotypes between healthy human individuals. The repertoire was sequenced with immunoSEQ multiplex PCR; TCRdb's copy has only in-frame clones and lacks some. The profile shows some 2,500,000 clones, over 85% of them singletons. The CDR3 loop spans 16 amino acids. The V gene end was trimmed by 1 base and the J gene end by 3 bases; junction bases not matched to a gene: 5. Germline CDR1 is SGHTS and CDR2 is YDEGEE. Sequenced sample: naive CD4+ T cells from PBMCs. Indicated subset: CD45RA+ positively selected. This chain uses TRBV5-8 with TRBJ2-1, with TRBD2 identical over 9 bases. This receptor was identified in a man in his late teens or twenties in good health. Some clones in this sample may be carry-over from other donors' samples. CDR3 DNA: TGTGCCAGCAGCTTGCATGGAGCGGGAGGCTACAATGAGCAGTTCTTC. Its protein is CASSLHGAGGYNEQFF. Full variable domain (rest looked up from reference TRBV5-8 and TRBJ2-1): EAGVTQSPTHLIKTRGQQATLRCSPISGHTSVYWYQQALGLGLQFLLWYDEGEERNRGNFPPRFSGRQFPNYSSELNVNALELEDSALYLCASSLHGAGGYNEQFFGPGTRLTVL.